A single sample gave rise to the 4 T cell receptor beta chains below, sequenced in a study of shared T cell receptors in the human thymus. Assay used: immunoSEQ multiplex PCR; TCRdb lists only in-frame clones, some missing. This sample has fewer than 700,000 clones; 85% to 90% occur once, and the top ten carry around 0.0099%. These data were likewise used in another study, on human thymus T cells.

The sample was thymocytes. Receptors were obtained from a boy younger than two with a congenital heart defect.

This chain uses TRBV5-8 with TRBJ2-7; maybe TRBD2 (6 bases). This CDR3 is 14 amino acids long. Germline loops: CDR1 SGHTS, CDR2 YDEGEE. V was trimmed by 4 bases and J by 0 bases, leaving 11 bases between them. The CDR3 nucleotides are TGTGCCAGCAGCCGACTAGTAGCCTCCTACGAGCAGTACTTC. It translates to CASSRLVASYEQYF.

The chain has TRBV11-2 and TRBJ2-5; TRBD1 agrees at 10 bases. CDR1 is SGHAT and CDR2 is FQNNGV in the germline V gene. Trimming cost V 5 bases and J 10 bases; bases outside gene matches: 16. This CDR3 has 16 amino acids. The CDR3 DNA sequence: TGTGCCAGCAGCCCCCCGGAGACAGGGGGCGAATCAGGCCAGTACTTC. It translates to CASSPPETGGESGQYF.

The rearrangement uses TRBV28 and TRBJ2-7; perhaps TRBD2 as D (6 bases). The V end lost 7 bases, the J end lost 2 bases, and 18 bases lay between the germline ends. The V gene's germline CDR1 is MDHEN and CDR2 SYDVKM. The CDR3 runs 15 residues. The CDR3 bases are TGTGCCAGCACCCCGGGAGAGATATCAACCTACGAGCAGTACTTC. The encoded protein is CASTPGEISTYEQYF. The variable domain in full, completed from reference TRBV28 and TRBJ2-7, reads DVKVTQSSRYLVKRTGEKVFLECVQDMDHENMFWYRQDPGLGLRLIYFSYDVKMKEKGDIPEGYSVSREKKERFSLILESASTNQTSMYLCASTPGEISTYEQYFGPGTRLTVT.

The chain has TRBV7-3 and TRBJ2-1; no firm D call. The CDR3 is made up of 14 amino acids. The ends were cut back, 1 base at V and 9 bases at J, with 13 bases in the middle. Germline lookup yields CDR1 SGHTA and CDR2 FQGTGA. CDR3 region: CASSLSARIGEQFF. The CDR3 DNA reads as TGTGCCAGCAGCTTAAGTGCCCGTATCGGTGAGCAGTTCTTC.